This T cell receptor (beta chain) was captured by sequencing in a study of cytomegalovirus exposure and HLA in healthy donors. From the approximately 110-subject validation cohort, which was separate from the roughly 680-subject first cohort, the donors were drawn. Assay used: immunoSEQ multiplex PCR; TCRdb lists only in-frame clones, some missing. This table has about 160,000 clones, less than 90% appearing once. The CDR3 totals 16 residues. Germline assignment: CDR1 LGHNA and CDR2 YSLEER. The ends were cut back, 4 bases at V and 1 base at J, with 14 bases in the middle. The source is a woman younger than 30 in good health and CMV-seronegative. The gene calls are TRBV4-3 and TRBJ2-4; D gene unclear. The specimen was PBMCs. The chain's CDR3 is CASSPAFGAAKNIQYF. CDR3 DNA sequence: TGCGCCAGCAGCCCAGCTTTCGGAGCGGCCAAAAACATTCAGTACTTC.